The 27 T cell receptor beta chains in this list originate from one sample, sequenced in a study of CD8 T cells in ankylosing spondylitis (dated by TCRdb to the late 2010s). Points the paper makes about the study in general: Blood from ankylosing spondylitis patients appeared to be characterized by a TCR beta motif composed of under ten highly homologous amino acid variants.

The method was 5' RACE. TCRdb shows the sequencer as Illumina HiSeq 2500. In TCRdb, the public reads were trimmed at Q25 with fastp and aligned with MiXCR, with productive beta chains retained. One record per CDR3 amino acid sequence lists the most common genes and DNA. Counted in this sample were more than 500,000 distinct CDR3 sequences; 5.3% of them appeared once. The ten top clones hold 3% to 4% of the sample. For these receptors, no antigen is known. The sequenced sample consisted of blood, either unsorted or a sorted T cell fraction (not recorded which). These receptors came from a male donor with ankylosing spondylitis.

The chain joins TRBV2 to TRBJ1-1; D not certain. The CDR3 runs to 12 residues. V lost 4 bases and J 3 bases, leaving 6 bases between the germline ends. CDR1 SNHLY and CDR2 FYNNEI come from the germline V gene. CDR3 in DNA: TGTGCCAGCAGTGTCCAGTACACTGAAGCTTTCTTT. Its protein is CASSVQYTEAFF.

On this clonotype: One base away lies a much larger clone, so this may be a sequencing read error. This chain uses TRBV7-9 with TRBJ2-1, with a tentative D call TRBD2 (6 bases). Germline CDR1 SEHNR, CDR2 FQNEAQ (reference sequence). The CDR3 length is 11 residues. The CDR3 region has the DNA TGTGTCAGCAGCTTAGGAGGGTTGGCGTTCTTC. Translating gives CVSSLGGLAFF.

This clonotype was observed many times. The DNA of the CDR3 is TGTGCCAGCAGCCCCACGAACAGCGGGAGGGGCTATGAGCAGTTCTTC. This translates into CASSPTNSGRGYEQFF. The chain couples TRBV7-9 to TRBJ2-1, with 10 bases aligning to TRBD2. The germline gives CDR1 SEHNR, CDR2 FQNEAQ (reference sequence). The CDR3 has 16 amino acids. Trimming cost V 5 bases and J 8 bases; bases outside gene matches: 12.

This clonotype was detected a few times. This chain uses TRBV10-3 with TRBJ2-5; maybe TRBD1 (6 bases). The length of the CDR3 is 16 residues. Germline CDR1 reads ENHRY; CDR2 reads SYGVKD. The V and J ends lost 2 bases and 2 bases respectively, with 15 bases between them. The CDR3 DNA is TGTGCCATCAGTGAGACGGTGACAGGACGACAAGAGACCCAGTACTTC. Protein sequence: CAISETVTGRQETQYF.

On this clonotype: One junction end does not reproduce the germline sequence, and a read error may be involved. The gene calls are TRBV20-1 and TRBJ1-2; D might be TRBD1 (6 bases). Germline CDR1 DFQATT, CDR2 SNEGSKA (reference sequence). This CDR3 has 17 residues. The CDR3 bases are TGCTGTGCGGATATGGGGAATAAACAGGGATGGAGCTATGGCTACACCTTC. Translation gives CCADMGNKQGWSYGYTF.

The table lists this clonotype with many counts. This chain links TRBV10-1 with TRBJ2-1; either TRBD1 or TRBD2 may fit D (5 bases each). Between the trimmed V and J ends, which lost 5 bases and 7 bases, there was a span of 15 bases. The CDR3 is 14 amino acids. Germline CDR1 and CDR2: WNHNN and SYGVQD (reference sequence). CDR3 DNA: TGCGCCAGCAGTACGGGACGGGGTAAGAATGAGCAGTTCTTC. As protein: CASSTGRGKNEQFF.

This clonotype was counted a few times. V gene TRBV11-3 combines with J gene TRBJ2-7, with 11 bases matching TRBD1. The germline gives CDR1 SGHNT, CDR2 YENEEA. The CDR3 runs to 17 residues. After removal of 8 bases from V and 3 bases from J, the junction contained 15 bases not matched to a gene. This CDR3 is CASQIDVKGQGVYEQYF. The CDR3 DNA is TGTGCCAGCCAGATTGATGTCAAGGGACAGGGGGTCTACGAGCAGTACTTC.

The sample holds many counts of this clonotype. V usage is TRBV29-1 and J usage is TRBJ2-1; D perhaps matches TRBD1 (5 bases). The CDR3 spans 17 residues. The V end lost 6 bases, the J end lost 0 bases, and 21 bases lay between the germline ends. Germline CDR1 reads SQVTM; CDR2 reads ANQGSEA. The CDR3 protein is CSVGVWGRALSYNEQFF. CDR3 nucleotide sequence: TGCAGCGTAGGGGTCTGGGGTAGGGCCCTCTCCTACAATGAGCAGTTCTTC.

This clonotype was seen at least ten times. J is TRBJ1-2 and V is TRBV20-1, with D possibly matching TRBD1 (5 bases). Trimming shortened V by 0 bases and J by 7 bases, and 18 bases separated the two germline ends. This CDR3 has 15 amino acids. Germline loops: CDR1 DFQATT, CDR2 SNEGSKA (reference sequence). The CDR3 DNA reads as TGCAGTGCTAGAGATTCGAAGACAGTTTCGGGTGGCTACACCTTC. Residues: CSARDSKTVSGGYTF.

This clonotype has a count of ten or more. This rearrangement joins TRBV20-1 to TRBJ2-7; 7 bases are a match to TRBD1. This CDR3 is built from 14 residues. V lost 5 bases, J lost 3 bases, and 10 bases stayed unmatched. The germline CDR1 and CDR2 sequences are DFQATT and SNEGSKA (reference sequence). The CDR3 is CSAGTGTDDYEQYF. In DNA form, the CDR3 reads TGCAGTGCTGGAACCGGGACAGACGACTACGAGCAGTACTTC.

The table lists this clonotype with many counts. This chain joins TRBV28 and TRBJ2-1; D possibly matches TRBD1 or TRBD2 (6 bases each). The V end lost 6 bases, the J end lost 9 bases, and 12 bases lay between the germline ends. Looked up from germline, CDR1 is MDHEN and CDR2 is SYDVKM. The CDR3 is made up of 12 amino acids. CDR3 sequence: CASSLRGVEQFF. CDR3 DNA: TGTGCCAGCAGCCTAAGGGGGGTTGAGCAGTTCTTC.

The chain has TRBV3-1 and TRBJ2-7, with D maybe TRBD1 (5 bases). CDR1 and CDR2 from the germline V gene are LGHDT and YNNKEL (reference sequence). The V and J ends lost 5 bases and 9 bases respectively, with 20 bases between them. The CDR3 runs 14 residues. The CDR3 sequence is CASSAHDSRLWQYF. The CDR3 region has the DNA TGTGCCAGCAGCGCCCACGACAGCAGATTATGGCAGTACTTC.

Ten or more counts support this clonotype. The chain links TRBV7-2 to TRBJ2-7, with TRBD2 identical over 11 bases. The CDR3 runs to 16 residues. Germline loops: CDR1 SGHTA, CDR2 FQGNSA. Trimming cost V 5 bases and J 0 bases; bases outside gene matches: 6. CDR3 nucleotides: TGTGCCAGCAGCAAAGCTAGCGGGAGGCCCTCCTACGAGCAGTACTTC. The encoded protein is CASSKASGRPSYEQYF.

Ten or more counts support this clonotype. The genes are TRBV7-2 and TRBJ2-1; 9 nucleotides agree with TRBD2. From germline, CDR1 is SGHTA and CDR2 FQGNSA. The CDR3 loop spans 16 amino acids. J lost 6 bases, V lost 2 bases, and 8 bases had no gene match. CDR3 loop: CASSLLGLAGSNEQFF. CDR3 sequence (DNA): TGTGCCAGCAGCTTACTGGGACTAGCTGGAAGCAATGAGCAGTTCTTC. Supplemented by reference TRBV7-2 and TRBJ2-1, the full variable domain reads GAGVSQSPSNKVTEKGKDVELRCDPISGHTALYWYRQSLGQGLEFLIYFQGNSAPDKSGLPSDRFSAERTGGSVSTLTIQRTQQEDSAVYLCASSLLGLAGSNEQFFGPGTRLTVL.

There are a few counts of this clonotype. The rearrangement uses TRBV3-1 and TRBJ2-1, with 7 bases identical to TRBD2. This CDR3 is 14 amino acids long. V gave up 1 base and J gave up 10 bases; unmatched junction bases: 7. From germline, CDR1 is LGHDT and CDR2 YNNKEL (reference sequence). CDR3 sequence reads: CASSQVGGEGEQFF. CDR3 bases: TGTGCCAGCAGCCAAGTAGGAGGGGAGGGAGAGCAGTTCTTC.

This clonotype was counted ten times or more. V and J are TRBV28 and TRBJ1-4; 7 bases fit TRBD1. Germline values: CDR1 MDHEN, CDR2 SYDVKM. J was trimmed by 8 bases and V by 5 bases; bases with no gene match: 11. The CDR3 loop spans 15 amino acids. CDR3 DNA: TGTGCCAGCAGTCCATCGACAGGGACCAGGGAAAAACTGTTTTTT. It encodes CASSPSTGTREKLFF.

This clonotype has only a few counts. The V call is TRBV7-8, the J call TRBJ2-7, with D possibly matching TRBD1 (6 bases). V shed 1 base and J shed 4 bases, with 14 bases lying between them. The length of the CDR3 is 15 residues. Germline lookup yields CDR1 SGHVS and CDR2 FQNEAQ. CDR3 amino acids: CASSLVPGARYEQYF. The CDR3 DNA reads TGTGCCAGCAGCTTAGTACCAGGGGCGCGATACGAGCAGTACTTC.

This chain joins TRBV11-2 and TRBJ2-5; D is uncertain. V lost 3 bases, J lost 5 bases, and 7 bases lay in between. Per germline, CDR1 SGHAT and CDR2 FQNNGV. The CDR3 is made up of 12 amino acids. In nucleotides, the CDR3 is TGTGCCAGCAGCTTTTATAGTGAGACCCAGTACTTC. Protein product: CASSFYSETQYF. Looking up the rest from reference TRBV11-2 and TRBJ2-5 gives the full variable domain: EAGVAQSPRYKIIEKRQSVAFWCNPISGHATLYWYQQILGQGPKLLIQFQNNGVVDDSQLPKDRFSAERLKGVDSTLKIQPAKLEDSAVYLCASSFYSETQYFGPGTRLLVL.

The V and J genes are TRBV27 and TRBJ1-5, with 9 nucleotides matching TRBD1. With V trimmed by 5 bases and J by 1 base, 9 bases remained unmatched. The V gene's germline CDR1 is MNHEY and CDR2 SMNVEV (reference sequence). This CDR3 is 17 amino acids long. The CDR3 region is CASSPGGQGRSNQPQHF. Here the CDR3 DNA reads TGTGCCAGCAGTCCCGGGGGACAGGGTAGAAGCAATCAGCCCCAGCATTTT.

This clonotype has ten or more counts. Written as DNA, the CDR3 is TGTGCCAGCAGCTTAGGAGGGCCGGGGGATACGCAGTATTTT. Amino acids: CASSLGGPGDTQYF. The rearrangement joins TRBV7-2 to TRBJ2-3; TRBD2 might be the D (5 bases). This CDR3 contains 14 residues. V lost 1 base and J 6 bases, leaving 11 bases between the germline ends. Germline CDR1 SGHTA, CDR2 FQGNSA.

This clonotype was seen many times. The V call is TRBV20-1, the J call TRBJ2-2, with a tentative D call TRBD2 (6 bases). This CDR3 region has 13 residues. The V gene lost 2 bases and the J gene lost 4 bases, with 8 bases spanning the gap. The germline V gene encodes CDR1 DFQATT and CDR2 SNEGSKA (reference sequence). CDR3 loop: CSARRGSTGELFF. The CDR3, as DNA: TGCAGTGCTAGACGGGGGTCCACCGGGGAGCTGTTTTTT.

The rearrangement uses TRBV15 and TRBJ2-5; D could derive from TRBD1 or TRBD2 (6 bases each). CDR3 length: 17 amino acids. The germline gives CDR1 LNHNV, CDR2 YYDKDF (reference sequence). V shed 3 bases and J shed 2 bases, with 19 bases lying between them. As DNA, the CDR3 is TGTGCCACCAGCAGGGGGGGCTTTGCGGGGATGCAAGAGACCCAGTACTTC. Translating gives CATSRGGFAGMQETQYF.

This clonotype has a count of ten or more. V gene TRBV2 combines with J gene TRBJ1-4; weak D call: TRBD1 (5 bases). The germline gives CDR1 SNHLY, CDR2 FYNNEI. V was trimmed by 6 bases and J by 14 bases, leaving 13 bases between them. The length of the CDR3 is 11 residues. As DNA, the CDR3 is TGTGCCAGCAGGGGACTACTATACCTGTTTTTT. Translating it yields CASRGLLYLFF. Drawing the rest from reference TRBV2 and TRBJ1-4, the complete variable domain is EPEVTQTPSHQVTQMGQEVILRCVPISNHLYFYWYRQILGQKVEFLVSFYNNEISEKSEIFDDQFSVERPDGSNFTLKIRSTKLEDSAMYFCASRGLLYLFFGSGTQLSVL.

This clonotype was recorded at least ten times. CDR3 residues: CATTAANNYGYTF. CDR3 DNA sequence: TGTGCCACCACTGCCGCCAATAACTATGGCTACACCTTC. The genes are TRBV15 and TRBJ1-2, with no clear D. This CDR3 is 13 amino acids long. Germline V gene sequence: CDR1 LNHNV, CDR2 YYDKDF (reference sequence). V shed 7 bases and J shed 1 base, with 10 bases lying between them.

This clonotype came up many times. The V and J genes are TRBV9 and TRBJ2-1, with TRBD1 identical over 9 bases. There are 13 residues in the CDR3. Trimming took 0 bases from V and 9 from J; bases not matched to a gene: 1. The germline V gene has CDR1 SGDLS and CDR2 YYNGEE. The CDR3 sequence: CASSVATGGEQFF. The CDR3 DNA reads TGTGCCAGCAGCGTAGCGACAGGGGGTGAGCAGTTCTTC.

This clonotype was seen many times. The chain recombines TRBV20-1 with TRBJ1-1; D is ambiguous. Trimming cost V 6 bases and J 3 bases, with 14 bases left between them. Germline-derived CDR1 and CDR2 are DFQATT and SNEGSKA (reference sequence). CDR3 size: 13 residues. The CDR3 DNA is TGCAGTGCCGAAGACGGGGTGTACACTGAAGCTTTCTTT. Translation gives CSAEDGVYTEAFF.

This sequence joins TRBV5-8 and TRBJ2-2; tentatively, D is TRBD1 (5 bases). This CDR3 has 14 amino acids. Between the trimmed V and J ends, which lost 4 bases and 9 bases, there was a span of 16 bases. The germline V gene has CDR1 SGHTS and CDR2 YDEGEE. The DNA for the CDR3 is TGTGCCAGCAGCCCCAGGGTGCTCTGCTGGGAGCTGTTTTTT. Protein product: CASSPRVLCWELFF.